The rows below give T cell receptor beta chains drawn from one sample of a study of blood T cell repertoires in COVID-19. The method was immunoSEQ multiplex PCR; TCRdb's version includes in-frame clones alone and lacks a portion of them. Found here are a few hundred thousand clones, about 86% of them singletons; the top ten hold roughly a tenth. The sequencing sample was made of peripheral blood. The receptors come from a woman in her fifties or sixties with COVID-19, enrolled during active disease. Each CDR3 is given with its conserved first and last residue. A D gene is named only where the DNA matches it firmly. Not every row has a clone size; where given, it reads once, few, many or a size class.

V: TRBV27
J: TRBJ1-1
D: -
size: -
CDR3: CASSLSGSGVGAFF
DNA: TGTGCCAGCAGTTTAAGCGGCAGCGGAGTGGGAGCTTTCTTT

V: TRBV4-3
J: TRBJ1-4
D: TRBD1
size: -
CDR3: CASSQNGQGREKLFF
DNA: TGCGCCAGCAGCCAGAATGGACAGGGAAGAGAAAAACTGTTTTTT

V: TRBV3-1/TRBV3-2
J: TRBJ2-3
D: -
size: once
CDR3: CASSQTRGTDTQYF
DNA: TGTGCCAGCAGCCAAACTAGAGGCACAGATACGCAGTATTTT

V: TRBV5-6
J: TRBJ1-1
D: TRBD1
size: -
CDR3: CASSFDRGWQTEAFF
DNA: TGTGCCAGCAGCTTCGACAGGGGATGGCAAACTGAAGCTTTCTTT

V: TRBV5-1
J: TRBJ2-3
D: -
size: -
CDR3: CASTGAFGDTQYF
DNA: TGCGCCAGCACGGGAGCCTTCGGGGATACGCAGTATTTT

V: TRBV28
J: TRBJ1-2
D: -
size: -
CDR3: CASSFLGAEGYTF
DNA: TGTGCCAGCAGTTTTCTGGGGGCTGAGGGCTACACCTTC

V: TRBV28
J: TRBJ2-2
D: TRBD2
size: once
CDR3: CATSAAGGRSGELFF
DNA: TGTGCCACCTCCGCGGCGGGGGGCCGTTCGGGGGAGCTGTTTTTT

V: TRBV5-6
J: TRBJ2-7
D: TRBD2
size: -
CDR3: CASINGLAGGRFYEQYF
DNA: TGTGCCAGCATCAATGGACTAGCGGGGGGGCGCTTTTACGAGCAGTACTTC

V: TRBV19
J: TRBJ1-2
D: -
size: -
CDR3: CASIGEVEGYTF
DNA: TGTGCCAGTATTGGAGAGGTCGAGGGCTACACCTTC

V: TRBV6-2/TRBV6-3
J: TRBJ1-6
D: TRBD1
size: -
CDR3: CASSYSRGQDNSPLHF
DNA: TGTGCCAGCAGTTACTCCAGGGGACAGGATAATTCACCCCTCCACTTT

V: TRBV5-1
J: TRBJ1-3
D: -
size: few
CDR3: CASSFDGSTIYF
DNA: TGCGCCAGCAGCTTCGATGGGAGCACCATATATTTT

V: TRBV24-1
J: TRBJ1-5
D: TRBD1
size: once
CDR3: CATSEGTGVGNQPQHF
DNA: TGTGCCACCAGTGAGGGGACAGGGGTCGGCAATCAGCCCCAGCATTTT

V: TRBV30
J: TRBJ1-1
D: -
size: -
CDR3: CAWTGQLNTEAFF
DNA: TGTGCCTGGACCGGACAGTTGAACACTGAAGCTTTCTTT

V: TRBV7-2
J: TRBJ2-3
D: -
size: -
CDR3: CASSLQQTDTQYF
DNA: TGTGCCAGCAGCTTACAACAAACAGATACGCAGTATTTT

V: TRBV21-1
J: TRBJ1-6
D: -
size: -
CDR3: CASIRTGANRNSPLHF
DNA: TGTGCCAGCATCCGGACAGGGGCGAACCGTAATTCACCCCTCCACTTT

V: TRBV12-3/TRBV12-4
J: TRBJ1-2
D: -
size: -
CDR3: CASSRARGYTF
DNA: TGTGCCAGCAGTCGAGCGAGGGGCTACACCTTC

V: TRBV28
J: TRBJ1-1
D: TRBD1
size: -
CDR3: CASRFIPLSRGGENTEAFF
DNA: TGTGCCAGCAGATTTATACCCCTATCCCGAGGGGGCGAGAACACTGAAGCTTTCTTT

V: TRBV24-1
J: TRBJ2-5
D: TRBD1
size: -
CDR3: CATSDGDRAVWETQYF
DNA: TGTGCCACCAGTGATGGGGACAGGGCAGTTTGGGAGACCCAGTACTTC

V: TRBV4-1
J: TRBJ2-1
D: TRBD1
size: -
CDR3: CASSQLADRVTYNEQFF
DNA: TGCGCCAGCAGCCAATTGGCCGACAGGGTAACCTACAATGAGCAGTTCTTC

V: TRBV5-1
J: TRBJ2-2
D: -
size: -
CDR3: CASSLDDSGELFF
DNA: TGCGCCAGCAGCTTGGACGATAGCGGGGAGCTGTTTTTT

V: TRBV30
J: TRBJ2-2
D: -
size: -
CDR3: CAATGAGLYTGELFF
DNA: TGTGCCGCGACCGGAGCTGGCCTATACACCGGGGAGCTGTTTTTT

V: TRBV6-1
J: TRBJ1-5
D: -
size: -
CDR3: CASSDGDLHF
DNA: TGTGCCAGCAGTGACGGGGACTTGCATTTT

V: TRBV10-1
J: TRBJ1-2
D: -
size: -
CDR3: CASSESEAHGYTF
DNA: TGCGCCAGCAGTGAGTCCGAGGCCCATGGCTACACCTTC

V: TRBV9
J: TRBJ2-3
D: TRBD2
size: -
CDR3: CASSVAAGAPTDTQYF
DNA: TGTGCCAGCAGCGTAGCAGCGGGGGCCCCCACAGATACGCAGTATTTT

V: TRBV7-8
J: TRBJ1-3
D: -
size: -
CDR3: CASSLVDSGNTIYF
DNA: TGTGCCAGCAGCTTAGTAGACTCTGGAAACACCATATATTTT

V: TRBV14
J: TRBJ1-2
D: -
size: few
CDR3: CASSLFGKGVNYGYTF
DNA: TGTGCCAGCAGCCTCTTCGGGAAGGGGGTAAACTATGGCTACACCTTC

V: TRBV11-2
J: TRBJ2-1
D: -
size: -
CDR3: CASSFREGVQFF
DNA: TGTGCCAGCAGCTTTAGGGAAGGGGTTCAGTTCTTC

V: TRBV13
J: TRBJ1-1
D: -
size: -
CDR3: CASSLVQGMNTEAFF
DNA: TGTGCCAGCAGCTTAGTGCAGGGAATGAACACTGAAGCTTTCTTT

V: TRBV30
J: TRBJ2-7
D: -
size: -
CDR3: CALEAGLGGRDEQYF
DNA: TGTGCGCTAGAAGCCGGACTGGGAGGCCGCGACGAGCAGTACTTC

V: TRBV5-8
J: TRBJ1-2
D: -
size: -
CDR3: CASSLAGLYGYTF
DNA: TGTGCCAGCAGCTTGGCGGGGTTATATGGCTACACCTTC

V: TRBV6-5
J: TRBJ1-2
D: -
size: -
CDR3: CASSPMGAVEHTF
DNA: TGTGCCAGCAGTCCCATGGGTGCGGTGGAACACACCTTC

V: TRBV4-1
J: TRBJ2-1
D: TRBD2
size: once
CDR3: CASSHSPGGGPNEQFF
DNA: TGCGCCAGCAGCCACTCACCGGGGGGAGGACCCAATGAGCAGTTCTTC

V: TRBV7-9
J: TRBJ2-7
D: -
size: -
CDR3: CASSFSGYYEQYF
DNA: TGTGCCAGCAGCTTCTCAGGATACTACGAGCAGTACTTC

V: TRBV5-1
J: TRBJ2-3
D: TRBD2
size: once
CDR3: CASSMTSGSYTDTQYF
DNA: TGCGCCAGCAGTATGACTAGCGGCTCTTACACAGATACGCAGTATTTT

V: TRBV29-1
J: TRBJ1-1
D: -
size: once
CDR3: CSVPGHMNTEAFF
DNA: TGCAGCGTGCCGGGACACATGAACACTGAAGCTTTCTTT

V: TRBV28
J: TRBJ2-3
D: -
size: -
CDR3: CASSPPPADTQYF
DNA: TGTGCCAGCAGTCCTCCCCCTGCAGATACGCAGTATTTT

V: TRBV12-5
J: TRBJ1-4
D: -
size: -
CDR3: CASGGLLAEKLFF
DNA: TGTGCTAGTGGAGGCCTATTAGCGGAAAAACTGTTTTTT

V: TRBV28
J: TRBJ1-5
D: -
size: -
CDR3: CASSWGGGDQPQHF
DNA: TGTGCCAGCAGTTGGGGGGGAGGGGATCAGCCCCAGCATTTT

V: TRBV6-6
J: TRBJ1-1
D: -
size: -
CDR3: CASTQLTQGKEAFF
DNA: TGTGCCAGCACCCAACTAACGCAGGGAAAAGAAGCTTTCTTT

V: TRBV24-1
J: TRBJ2-2
D: -
size: -
CDR3: CATSEPGTELFF
DNA: TGTGCCACCAGTGAGCCCGGGACAGAGCTGTTTTTT

V: TRBV6-5
J: TRBJ1-3
D: -
size: -
CDR3: CASRIRTSGNTIYF
DNA: TGTGCCAGCAGAATACGGACATCTGGAAACACCATATATTTT

V: TRBV5-1
J: TRBJ2-2
D: -
size: -
CDR3: CASSLQGSPNTGELFF
DNA: TGCGCCAGCAGCTTGCAGGGTAGTCCGAACACCGGGGAGCTGTTTTTT

V: TRBV6-1
J: TRBJ1-2
D: -
size: -
CDR3: CASSDRAGNYGYTF
DNA: TGTGCCAGCAGTGATAGGGCAGGGAACTATGGCTACACCTTC

V: TRBV19
J: TRBJ2-4
D: TRBD1
size: -
CDR3: CASSPPGQGINIQYF
DNA: TGTGCCAGTAGTCCTCCGGGACAGGGGATTAACATTCAGTACTTC

V: TRBV5-1
J: TRBJ2-1
D: -
size: few
CDR3: CASSLDGGIDNEQFF
DNA: TGCGCCAGCAGCTTGGATGGGGGGATAGACAATGAGCAGTTCTTC